This T cell receptor beta chain was profiled in a study of blood T cell repertoires in COVID-19. Study summary: Whether acute or convalescent, the COVID-19 samples came from the United States, Italy and Spain. T cells, B-cell-depleted T cells, or PBMCs supplied cDNA or gDNA.

In the original analysis: By means of reference gene primer amplification, nucleated cell counts were estimated. TCRdb's table, derived via immunoSEQ multiplex PCR, lists solely in-frame clones and lacks some. V, J and clone size are taken as reported in that table, and D and trimming were inferred from the DNA itself. The table includes about 85,000 clones, around nine tenths detected once. This TCR was recovered from a man in his fifties or sixties with acute or convalescent COVID-19. Sequencing was carried out using peripheral blood.

This chain's CDR3 is CATSDYRVDEQYF. The CDR3 DNA reads TGTGCCACCAGTGATTACAGGGTCGACGAGCAGTACTTC. The chain recombines TRBV24-1 with TRBJ2-7; D is possibly TRBD1 (6 bases). CDR1 KGHDR and CDR2 SFDVKD come from the germline V gene. The length of the CDR3 is 13 residues. V gave up 2 bases and J gave up 5 bases, with 9 bases separating them.